One sample yielded the 18 T cell receptor gamma chains listed below, sequenced in a study of γδ T cells in repeated Plasmodium falciparum infection. Bulk repertoires came from Vgamma9/Vdelta2+ or Vdelta2-negative gammadelta T cells flow-sorted from PBMC. TCRdb applied CATT to the multiplex PCR reads for clone calling. Altogether 14,000 or so gamma-chain clones are present, 1.5% to 2% being singletons, with the ten largest covering approximately 30%. The sequenced sample consisted of gamma-delta T cells from blood. The receptors here all came from a pool of human donors (malaria-infected and uninfected, not separated).

This clone was observed at least ten times. A read error likely explains why the TCRdb protein, taken from a much larger clone, differs from this DNA's translation at residue 5; the protein shown is translated from the DNA. The V and J genes are TRGV9 and TRGJ1 or TRGJ2. Because TCRdb records no J gene, it was assigned here through a match of the DNA to germline. V was clipped by 6 bases and J by 12 bases; unmatched bases: 11. The CDR3 totals 11 residues. From germline, CDR1 is GITISATS and CDR2 ISYDGTV (reference sequence). CDR3 amino acids: CALWKTPGKLF. The CDR3 DNA is TGTGCCTTGTGGAAGACCCCGGGGAAACTCTTT.

The rearrangement uses TRGV2 and TRGJP1. CDR3 size: 15 residues. The V gene's germline CDR1 is EGSNGY and CDR2 YDSYNSKV. Germline trimming cut 3 bases from V and 0 bases from J; bases unmatched to any gene: 4. Here the CDR3 DNA reads TGTGCCACCTGGGACCGATATACCACTGGTTGGTTCAAGATATTT. Translating it yields CATWDRYTTGWFKIF.

Worth noting for this clone: The protein in TCRdb stems from a much larger clone and differs at residue 3 from this DNA's translation, likely a read error; here the protein is translated from the DNA. The rearrangement links TRGV4 to TRGJ1 or TRGJ2. Germline assignment: CDR1 EGSTGY and CDR2 YDSYTSSV. The length of the CDR3 is 15 residues. CDR3 nucleotide sequence: TGTGCCGCCTGGGATGGGCCCTTCCTTTATTATAAGAAACTCTTT. Residues: CAAWDGPFLYYKKLF.

This clone was seen many times. The amino acid sequence in TCRdb belongs to a much larger clone and departs from this DNA's translation at residue 9, likely a sequencing read error; the sequence shown is translated from the DNA. The CDR3 DNA follows: TGTGCCACCTGGGACACCAATTATAATAAGAAACTCTTT. Translated: CATWDTNYNKKLF. The chain couples TRGV3 to TRGJ1 or TRGJ2. The J gene, missing from TCRdb, was assigned here through DNA to germline matching. Germline-derived CDR1 and CDR2 are VTNTFY and YDVSTARD (reference sequence). This CDR3 spans 13 amino acids.

Details on this clone: TCRdb lists the protein of a much larger clone for this DNA, which differs at residue 7, so this is likely a read error; the protein given here is translated from the DNA itself. The J gene is uncalled and the V gene is TRGV5. This CDR3 has 13 amino acids. Germline lookup yields CDR1 VINAFY and CDR2 YDVSNSKD. The CDR3 spells CATWDRHNYKKLF. DNA of the CDR3: TGTGCCACCTGGGACAGACATAATTATAAGAAGCTCTTT.

Concerning this clone: A read error is likely here: a far larger clone is one base away. Other DNA sequences from this sample encode an identical CDR3 as well. The chain couples TRGV3 to TRGJP2. This CDR3 has 18 amino acids. Germline CDR1 is VTNTFY and CDR2 is YDVSTARD (reference sequence). CDR3: CATWDRPLGPWSDWIKTF. In nucleotides, the CDR3 is TGTGCCACCTGGGACAGGCCATTAGGCCCCTGGAGTGACTGGATCAAGACGTTT.

With respect to this clone: Translating this DNA gives a protein that differs at residue 13 from the TCRdb one, which belongs to a much larger clone; a read error is likely, and the protein shown is this translation. V and J are TRGV9 and TRGJP. The J gene, absent from TCRdb, was called here by matching the DNA to germline. CDR1 and CDR2 from the germline V gene are GITISATS and ISYDGTV (reference sequence). This CDR3 has 17 amino acids. The CDR3 coding sequence is TGTGCCTTGTGGGAGGACGAACCAGAGTTGGGCAAAGAAATCAAGGTATTT. Protein sequence: CALWEDEPELGKEIKVF.

This clone was counted a few times. A far larger clone is a single base away, which makes a read error likely. The sample has other DNA sequences that encode this CDR3 too. The chain combines TRGV9 with TRGJ1 or TRGJ2. The J gene, not given by TCRdb, was assigned here from a germline match of the nucleotide sequence. The CDR3 runs 11 residues. Per the germline V gene, CDR1 is GITISATS and CDR2 is ISYDGTV (reference sequence). V dropped 2 bases and J dropped 10; count of bases not matched to a gene: 5. The CDR3 coding sequence is TGTGCCTTGTGGGAGGCGATCAAGAAACTCTTT. This encodes CALWEAIKKLF.

This clone has more than one count but fewer than ten. This likely stems from a read error, as it lies one base from a far larger clone. The same CDR3 is also encoded by other DNA sequences in this sample. The V call is TRGV9, the J call TRGJ1 or TRGJ2. The J gene is absent in TCRdb and was assigned here via DNA matching to germline. CDR1 is GITISATS, CDR2 ISYDGTV, per germline (reference sequence). The CDR3 covers 18 residues. CDR3 region: CALWEVQSYNSNYYKKLF. The CDR3 DNA sequence: TGTGCCTTGTGGGAGGTGCAGTCCTACAATTCGAATTACTATAAGAAACTCTTT.

This clone was seen at least ten times. TCRdb attributes to this sequence the protein of a much larger clone, which differs from the DNA translation at residue 9; a read error is likely, and the protein displayed is translated from the DNA. V gene TRGV9 combines with J gene TRGJ1 or TRGJ2. This CDR3 comprises 13 residues. The germline gives CDR1 GITISATS, CDR2 ISYDGTV (reference sequence). The CDR3 region has the DNA TGTGCCTTGTGGGAGGTGCAGTATTGTAAGAAACTCTTT. Amino acids: CALWEVQYCKKLF.

This clone was recorded many times. A much larger clone differs from this one at a single base, so this may be a read error. The rearrangement joins TRGV5 to TRGJ1 or TRGJ2. Germline CDR1 VINAFY, CDR2 YDVSNSKD. This CDR3 is built from 9 residues. After removal of 4 bases from V and 11 bases from J, the junction contained 2 bases not matched to a gene. CDR3 residues: CATWDEKLF. The CDR3 nucleotides are TGTGCCACCTGGGATGAGAAACTCTTT.

As concerns this clone: It differs at one base from a far larger clone, so likely a read error. It is unclear where the CDR3 begins or ends on the DNA, so no DNA is shown, and the CDR3 is as TCRdb lists it. CDR3: CALWEVRRNSLAVEQHLLSQVSIGRIQHF. TRGV9 is the V gene, and the J gene was not called. Ends included, the CDR3 has 29 residues. Germline V lookup: CDR1 GITISATS, CDR2 ISYDGTV (reference sequence).

This clone turned up a few times. The protein held in TCRdb is that of a much larger clone and does not match this DNA's translation at residue 13, likely because of a read error; the protein shown is translated from the DNA. This rearrangement joins TRGV9 to TRGJP. TCRdb records no J gene; here it was assigned by comparing the DNA to germline. CDR1 and CDR2 from the germline V gene are GITISATS and ISYDGTV (reference sequence). The CDR3 runs to 19 residues. The CDR3 DNA reads as TGTGCCTTGTGGGAGGTGGAATTCTCGCAAGAGTTGGACAAAAAAATCAAGGTATTT. Amino acid sequence: CALWEVEFSQELDKKIKVF.

Note on this clone: A read error is likely here: a far larger clone is one base away. The sample contains more than one DNA sequence encoding this CDR3. The chain has TRGV9 and TRGJ1 or TRGJ2. The J gene, not given by TCRdb, was assigned here from a germline match of the nucleotide sequence. Germline V gives CDR1 GITISATS, CDR2 ISYDGTV (reference sequence). Trimming took 4 bases from V and 8 from J; bases not matched to a gene: 11. This CDR3 contains 13 residues. As DNA, the CDR3 is TGTGCCTTGTGGGAAGTGAGGGGGGATAAGAAACTCTTT. It translates to CALWEVRGDKKLF.

This clone has more than one count but fewer than ten. TCRdb's protein, taken from a much larger clone, differs from this DNA's translation at residue 9, likely owing to a read error; the protein displayed comes from the DNA. The CDR3 DNA reads TGTGCCTTGTGGGAGGTGCATACTCAGAAGAAACTCTTT. Its translation is CALWEVHTQKKLF. The chain is built from TRGV9 and TRGJ1 or TRGJ2. As TCRdb names no J gene, one was assigned here on the basis of a DNA match to germline. J was trimmed by 10 bases and V by 0 bases; bases with no gene match: 9. The CDR3 has 13 amino acids. Germline values: CDR1 GITISATS, CDR2 ISYDGTV (reference sequence).

This clone was seen repeatedly, ten times or more. Only one base separates this from a far larger clonotype, so it likely reflects a read error. This specimen includes other DNA sequences encoding the same CDR3. The chain couples TRGV9 to TRGJP2. The CDR3 loop spans 14 amino acids. Germline V gives CDR1 GITISATS, CDR2 ISYDGTV (reference sequence). The CDR3 region is CALWEGSSDWIKTF. Here the CDR3 DNA reads TGTGCCTTGTGGGAGGGGAGTAGTGATTGGATTAAGACGTTT.

In this sample, this clone turned up a few times. TCRdb pairs this DNA with a much larger clone's protein that differs at residue 7, likely a read error; the protein shown was translated from the DNA. V gene TRGV4 combines with J gene TRGJ1 or TRGJ2. This CDR3 region has 16 residues. Germline V gene lookup returns CDR1 EGSTGY and CDR2 YDSYTSSV. J lost 1 base, V lost 1 base, and 10 bases had no gene match. CDR3 amino acids: CATWDGWVINYYKKLF. The CDR3 nucleotides are TGTGCCACCTGGGATGGTTGGGTAATCAATTATTATAAGAAACTCTTT.

This clone was picked up many times. The TCRdb protein, from a much larger clone, departs from this DNA's translation at residue 6, likely by read error; the protein shown derives from the DNA. In the same sample, other DNA sequences code for this CDR3. The V call is TRGV9, the J call TRGJP. CDR3 length: 16 residues. J lost 6 bases, V lost 2 bases, and 4 bases had no gene match. Germline-derived CDR1 and CDR2 are GITISATS and ISYDGTV (reference sequence). The CDR3 protein is CALWEATELGKKIKVF. The CDR3 nucleotides read TGTGCCTTGTGGGAGGCGACAGAGTTGGGCAAAAAAATCAAGGTATTT.